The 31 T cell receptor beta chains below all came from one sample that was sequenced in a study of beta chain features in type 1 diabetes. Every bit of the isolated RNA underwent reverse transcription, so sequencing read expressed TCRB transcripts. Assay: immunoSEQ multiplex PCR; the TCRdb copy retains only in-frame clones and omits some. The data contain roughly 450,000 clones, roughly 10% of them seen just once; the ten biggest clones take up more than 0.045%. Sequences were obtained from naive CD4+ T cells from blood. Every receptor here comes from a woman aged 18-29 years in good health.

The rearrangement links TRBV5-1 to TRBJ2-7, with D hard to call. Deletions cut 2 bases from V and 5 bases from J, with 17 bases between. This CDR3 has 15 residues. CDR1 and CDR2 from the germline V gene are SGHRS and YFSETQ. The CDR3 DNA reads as TGCGCCAGCAGCTTTCAGCCTGGACGGGTCGACGAGCAGTACTTC. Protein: CASSFQPGRVDEQYF.

CDR3: CASSQGPSGNSGGSYEQYF. DNA of the CDR3: TGCGCCAGCAGCCAAGGCCCTAGCGGGAATAGTGGTGGCTCCTACGAGCAGTACTTC. The chain recombines TRBV4-3 with TRBJ2-7, with 9 positions matching TRBD2. With V trimmed by 1 base and J by 0 bases, 13 bases remained unmatched. This CDR3 has 19 residues. From germline, CDR1 is LGHNA and CDR2 YSLEER.

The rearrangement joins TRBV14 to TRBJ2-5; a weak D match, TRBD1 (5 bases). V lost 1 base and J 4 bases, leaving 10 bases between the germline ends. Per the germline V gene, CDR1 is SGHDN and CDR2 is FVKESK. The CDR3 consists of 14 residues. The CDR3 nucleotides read TGTGCCAGCAGCCAAGGACAGCCCTTAGAGACCCAGTACTTC. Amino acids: CASSQGQPLETQYF. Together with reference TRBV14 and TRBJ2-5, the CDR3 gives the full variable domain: EAGVTQFPSHSVIEKGQTVTLRCDPISGHDNLYWYRRVMGKEIKFLLHFVKESKQDESGMPNNRFLAERTGGTYSTLKVQPAELEDSGVYFCASSQGQPLETQYFGPGTRLLVL.

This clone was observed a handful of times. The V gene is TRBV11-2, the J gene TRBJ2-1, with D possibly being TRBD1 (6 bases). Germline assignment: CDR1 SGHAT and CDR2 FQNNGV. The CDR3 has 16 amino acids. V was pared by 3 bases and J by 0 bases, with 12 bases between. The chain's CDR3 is CASSFGQPSSYNEQFF. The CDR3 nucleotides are TGTGCCAGCAGCTTTGGACAGCCCAGCTCCTACAATGAGCAGTTCTTC.

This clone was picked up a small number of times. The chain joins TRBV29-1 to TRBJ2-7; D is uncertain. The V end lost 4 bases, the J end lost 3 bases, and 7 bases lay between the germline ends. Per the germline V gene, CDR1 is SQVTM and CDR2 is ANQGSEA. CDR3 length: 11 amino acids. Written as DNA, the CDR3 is TGCAGCGTTGTTGACGGCTACGAGCAGTACTTC. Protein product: CSVVDGYEQYF.

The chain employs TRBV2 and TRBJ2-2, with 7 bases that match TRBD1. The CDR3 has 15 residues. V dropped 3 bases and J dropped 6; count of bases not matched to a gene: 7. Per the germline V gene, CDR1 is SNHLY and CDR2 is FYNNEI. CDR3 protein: CASSERGLASGELFF. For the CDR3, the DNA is TGTGCCAGCAGTGAGAGGGGGCTGGCATCCGGGGAGCTGTTTTTT.

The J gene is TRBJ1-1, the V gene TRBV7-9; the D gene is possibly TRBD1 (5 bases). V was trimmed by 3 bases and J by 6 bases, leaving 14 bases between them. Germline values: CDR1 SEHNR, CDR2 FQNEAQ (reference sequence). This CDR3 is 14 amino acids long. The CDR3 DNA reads TGTGCCAGCAGCTTCCAAAGGGGTTCCCCTGAAGCTTTCTTT. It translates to CASSFQRGSPEAFF. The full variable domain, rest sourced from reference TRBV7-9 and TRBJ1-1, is DTGVSQNPRHKITKRGQNVTFRCDPISEHNRLYWYRQTLGQGPEFLTYFQNEAQLEKSRLLSDRFSAERPKGSFSTLEIQRTEQGDSAMYLCASSFQRGSPEAFFGQGTRLTVV.

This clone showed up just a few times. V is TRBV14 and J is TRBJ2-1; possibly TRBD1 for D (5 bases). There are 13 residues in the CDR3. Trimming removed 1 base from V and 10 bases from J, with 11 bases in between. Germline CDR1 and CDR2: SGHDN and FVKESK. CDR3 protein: CASSQAKGREQFF. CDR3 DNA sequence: TGTGCCAGCAGCCAAGCGAAGGGGCGGGAGCAGTTCTTC.

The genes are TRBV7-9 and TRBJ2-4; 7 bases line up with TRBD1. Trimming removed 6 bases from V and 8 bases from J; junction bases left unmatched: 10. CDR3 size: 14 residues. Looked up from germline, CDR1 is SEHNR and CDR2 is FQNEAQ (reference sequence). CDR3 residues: CASSYGSGGDIQYF. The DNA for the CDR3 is TGTGCCAGCAGTTATGGATCAGGGGGAGACATTCAGTACTTC.

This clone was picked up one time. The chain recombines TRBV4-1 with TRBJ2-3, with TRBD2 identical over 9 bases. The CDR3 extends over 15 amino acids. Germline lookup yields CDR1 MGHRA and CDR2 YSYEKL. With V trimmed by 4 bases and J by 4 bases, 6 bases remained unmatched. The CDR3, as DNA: TGCGCCAGCAGCCTGCGGGGGGGGTTTGCAGATACGCAGTATTTT. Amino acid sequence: CASSLRGGFADTQYF.

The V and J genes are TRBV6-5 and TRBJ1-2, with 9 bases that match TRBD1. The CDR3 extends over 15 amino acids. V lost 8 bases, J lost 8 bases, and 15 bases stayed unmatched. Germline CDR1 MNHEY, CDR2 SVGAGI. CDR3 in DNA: TGTGCCAGCCATGATCCCGGGACAGGGACGTCCGGCTACACCTTC. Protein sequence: CASHDPGTGTSGYTF.

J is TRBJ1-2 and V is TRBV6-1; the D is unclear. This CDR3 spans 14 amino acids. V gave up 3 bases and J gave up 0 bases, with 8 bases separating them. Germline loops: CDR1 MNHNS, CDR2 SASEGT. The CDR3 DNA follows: TGTGCCAGCAGTGAGCCTGTCGCTAACTATGGCTACACCTTC. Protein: CASSEPVANYGYTF.

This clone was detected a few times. The CDR3 protein is CASSFSGSRNYEQYV. The CDR3 bases are TGTGCCAGCAGCTTTTCGGGCAGTCGGAACTACGAGCAGTACGTC. The V gene is TRBV7-9, the J gene TRBJ2-7; D remains unclear. The V end lost 3 bases, the J end lost 3 bases, and 15 bases lay between the germline ends. Looked up from germline, CDR1 is SEHNR and CDR2 is FQNEAQ (reference sequence). The length of the CDR3 is 15 residues.

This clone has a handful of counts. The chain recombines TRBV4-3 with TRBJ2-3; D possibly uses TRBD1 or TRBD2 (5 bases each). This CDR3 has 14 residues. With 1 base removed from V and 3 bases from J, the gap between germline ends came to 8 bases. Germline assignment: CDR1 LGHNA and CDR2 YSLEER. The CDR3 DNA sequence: TGCGCCAGCAGCCAAGCCAGGGAGACAGATACGCAGTATTTT. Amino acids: CASSQARETDTQYF.

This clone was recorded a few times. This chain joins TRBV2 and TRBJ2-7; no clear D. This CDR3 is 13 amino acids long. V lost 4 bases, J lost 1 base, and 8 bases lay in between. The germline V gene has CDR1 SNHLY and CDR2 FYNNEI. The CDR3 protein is CASSVQVSYEQYV. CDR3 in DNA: TGTGCCAGCAGTGTTCAGGTTTCCTACGAGCAGTACGTC.

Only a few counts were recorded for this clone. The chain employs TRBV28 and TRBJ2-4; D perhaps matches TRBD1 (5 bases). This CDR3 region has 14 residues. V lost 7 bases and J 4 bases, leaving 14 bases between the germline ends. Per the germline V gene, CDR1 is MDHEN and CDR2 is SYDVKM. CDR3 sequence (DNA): TGTGCCAGCACCCTTAGGGCAGGGAAAAACATTCAGTACTTC. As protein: CASTLRAGKNIQYF. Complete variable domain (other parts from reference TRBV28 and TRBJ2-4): DVKVTQSSRYLVKRTGEKVFLECVQDMDHENMFWYRQDPGLGLRLIYFSYDVKMKEKGDIPEGYSVSREKKERFSLILESASTNQTSMYLCASTLRAGKNIQYFGAGTRLSVL.

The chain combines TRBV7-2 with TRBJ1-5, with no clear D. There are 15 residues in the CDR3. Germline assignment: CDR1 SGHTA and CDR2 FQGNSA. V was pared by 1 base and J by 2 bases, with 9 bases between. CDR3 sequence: CASSLGGIGNQPQHF. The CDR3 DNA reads TGTGCCAGCAGCTTAGGCGGCATAGGCAATCAGCCCCAGCATTTT. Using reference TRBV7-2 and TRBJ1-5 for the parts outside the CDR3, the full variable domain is GAGVSQSPSNKVTEKGKDVELRCDPISGHTALYWYRQSLGQGLEFLIYFQGNSAPDKSGLPSDRFSAERTGGSVSTLTIQRTQQEDSAVYLCASSLGGIGNQPQHFGDGTRLSIL.

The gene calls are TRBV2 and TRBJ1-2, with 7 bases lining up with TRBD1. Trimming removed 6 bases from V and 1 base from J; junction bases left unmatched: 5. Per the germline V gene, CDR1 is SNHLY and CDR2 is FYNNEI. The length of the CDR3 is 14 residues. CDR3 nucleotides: TGTGCCAGCAGGGCGGGACAGCTTAACTATGGCTACACCTTC. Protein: CASRAGQLNYGYTF. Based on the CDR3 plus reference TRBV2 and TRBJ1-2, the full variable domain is EPEVTQTPSHQVTQMGQEVILRCVPISNHLYFYWYRQILGQKVEFLVSFYNNEISEKSEIFDDQFSVERPDGSNFTLKIRSTKLEDSAMYFCASRAGQLNYGYTFGSGTRLTVV.

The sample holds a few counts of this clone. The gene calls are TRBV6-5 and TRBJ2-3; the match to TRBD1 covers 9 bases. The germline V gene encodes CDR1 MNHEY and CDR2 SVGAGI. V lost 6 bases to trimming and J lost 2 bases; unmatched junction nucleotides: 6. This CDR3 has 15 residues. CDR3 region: CASRSGTGFTDTQYF. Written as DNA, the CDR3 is TGTGCCAGCAGATCCGGGACAGGGTTCACAGATACGCAGTATTTT.

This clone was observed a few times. The CDR3 is CASSGQGLDNSPLHF. CDR3 DNA: TGTGCCAGTAGTGGACAAGGCCTGGATAATTCACCCCTCCACTTT. This sequence joins TRBV19 and TRBJ1-6, with D maybe TRBD1 (5 bases). The V end lost 5 bases, the J end lost 5 bases, and 13 bases lay between the germline ends. CDR1 is LNHDA, CDR2 SQIVND, per germline (reference sequence). This CDR3 is built from 15 residues.

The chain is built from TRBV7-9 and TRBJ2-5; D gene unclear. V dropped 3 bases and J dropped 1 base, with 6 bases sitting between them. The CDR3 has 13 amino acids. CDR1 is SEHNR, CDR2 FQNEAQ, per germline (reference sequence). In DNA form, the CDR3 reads TGTGCCAGCAGCTTCTCGCTCCAAGAGACCCAGTACTTC. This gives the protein CASSFSLQETQYF.

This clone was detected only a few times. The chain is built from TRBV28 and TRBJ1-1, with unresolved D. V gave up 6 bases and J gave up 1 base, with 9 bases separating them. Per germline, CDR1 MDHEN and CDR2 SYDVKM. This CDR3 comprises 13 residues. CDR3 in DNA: TGTGCCAGCAGCCCAGCGGGGAACACTGAAGCTTTCTTT. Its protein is CASSPAGNTEAFF.

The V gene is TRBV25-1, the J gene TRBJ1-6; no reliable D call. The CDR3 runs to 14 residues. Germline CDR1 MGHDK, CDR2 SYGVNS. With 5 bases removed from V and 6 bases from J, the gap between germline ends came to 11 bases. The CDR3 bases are TGTGCCAGCAGTTGGACCGGGCTTAATTCACCCCTCCACTTT. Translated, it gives CASSWTGLNSPLHF.

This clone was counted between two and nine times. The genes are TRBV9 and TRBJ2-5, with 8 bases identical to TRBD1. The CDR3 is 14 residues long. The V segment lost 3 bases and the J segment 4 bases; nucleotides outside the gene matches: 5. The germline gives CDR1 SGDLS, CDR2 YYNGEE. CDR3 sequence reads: CASSATGTGETQYF. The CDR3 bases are TGTGCCAGCAGCGCTACCGGGACAGGAGAGACCCAGTACTTC. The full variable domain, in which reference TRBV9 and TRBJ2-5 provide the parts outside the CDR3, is DSGVTQTPKHLITATGQRVTLRCSPRSGDLSVYWYQQSLDQGLQFLIQYYNGEERAKGNILERFSAQQFPDLHSELNLSSLELGDSALYFCASSATGTGETQYFGPGTRLLVL.

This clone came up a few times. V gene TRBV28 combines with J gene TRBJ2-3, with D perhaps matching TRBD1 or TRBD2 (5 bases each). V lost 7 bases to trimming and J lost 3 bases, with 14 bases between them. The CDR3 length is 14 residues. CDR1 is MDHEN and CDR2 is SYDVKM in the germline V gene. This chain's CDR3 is CASNLRGETDTQYF. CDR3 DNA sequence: TGTGCCAGCAACTTAAGGGGAGAGACAGATACGCAGTATTTT.

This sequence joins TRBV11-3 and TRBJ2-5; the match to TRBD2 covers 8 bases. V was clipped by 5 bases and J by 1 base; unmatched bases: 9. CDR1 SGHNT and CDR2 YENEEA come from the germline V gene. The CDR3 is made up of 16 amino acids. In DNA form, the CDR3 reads TGTGCCAGCAGCCCCTGGGGGGCGGGAGGCCAAGAGACCCAGTACTTC. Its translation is CASSPWGAGGQETQYF.

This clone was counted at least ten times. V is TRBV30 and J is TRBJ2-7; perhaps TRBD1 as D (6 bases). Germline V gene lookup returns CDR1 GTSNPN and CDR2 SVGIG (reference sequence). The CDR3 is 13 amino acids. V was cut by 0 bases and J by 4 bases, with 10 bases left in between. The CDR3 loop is CAWSVQGWYEQYF. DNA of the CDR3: TGTGCCTGGAGTGTACAGGGTTGGTACGAGCAGTACTTC.

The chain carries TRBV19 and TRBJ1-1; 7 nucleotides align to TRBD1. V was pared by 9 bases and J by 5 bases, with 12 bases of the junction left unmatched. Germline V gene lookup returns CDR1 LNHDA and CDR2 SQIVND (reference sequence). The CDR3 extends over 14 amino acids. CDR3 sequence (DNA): TGTGCCAGCAAGAGGGTACAGGGGTTGACTGAAGCTTTCTTT. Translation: CASKRVQGLTEAFF.

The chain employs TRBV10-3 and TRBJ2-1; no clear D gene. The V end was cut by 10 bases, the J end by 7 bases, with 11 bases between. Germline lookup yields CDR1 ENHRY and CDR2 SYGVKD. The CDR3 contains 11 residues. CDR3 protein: CANSDLNEQFF. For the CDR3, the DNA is TGTGCCAACTCCGACTTAAATGAGCAGTTCTTC.

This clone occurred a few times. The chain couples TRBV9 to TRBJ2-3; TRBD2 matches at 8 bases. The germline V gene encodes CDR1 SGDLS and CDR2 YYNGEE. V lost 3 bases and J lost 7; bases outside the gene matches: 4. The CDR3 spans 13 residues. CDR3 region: CASSGTSRHTQYF. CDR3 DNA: TGTGCCAGCAGCGGGACTAGCAGACATACGCAGTATTTT.

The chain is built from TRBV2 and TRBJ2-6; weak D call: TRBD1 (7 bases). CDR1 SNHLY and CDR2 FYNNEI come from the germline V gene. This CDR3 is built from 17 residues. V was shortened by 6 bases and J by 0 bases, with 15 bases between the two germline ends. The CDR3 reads CASRAGQIRSGANVLTF. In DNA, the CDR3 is TGTGCCAGCAGGGCGGGACAGATCCGCTCTGGGGCCAACGTCCTGACTTTC. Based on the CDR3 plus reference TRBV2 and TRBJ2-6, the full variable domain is EPEVTQTPSHQVTQMGQEVILRCVPISNHLYFYWYRQILGQKVEFLVSFYNNEISEKSEIFDDQFSVERPDGSNFTLKIRSTKLEDSAMYFCASRAGQIRSGANVLTFGAGSRLTVL.